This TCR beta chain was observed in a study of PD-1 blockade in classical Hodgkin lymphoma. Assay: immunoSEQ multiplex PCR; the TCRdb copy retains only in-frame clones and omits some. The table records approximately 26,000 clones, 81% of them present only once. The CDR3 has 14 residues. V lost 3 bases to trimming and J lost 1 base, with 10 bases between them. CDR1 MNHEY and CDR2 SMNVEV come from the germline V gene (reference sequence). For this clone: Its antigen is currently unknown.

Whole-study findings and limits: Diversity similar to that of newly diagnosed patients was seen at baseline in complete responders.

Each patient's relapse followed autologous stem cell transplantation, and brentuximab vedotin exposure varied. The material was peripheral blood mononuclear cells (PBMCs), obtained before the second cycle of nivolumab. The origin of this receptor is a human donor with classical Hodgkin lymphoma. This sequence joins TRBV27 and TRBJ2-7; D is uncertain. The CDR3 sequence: CASSLSPGSYEQYF. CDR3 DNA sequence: TGTGCCAGCAGTTTGTCGCCAGGATCCTACGAGCAGTACTTC.